What follows describes a single T cell receptor (beta chain). What it binds is unknown. This record belongs to a study of T cell responses to AZD1222 COVID-19 vaccine. Study findings and constraints: Spike regions recognized by vaccine-associated CD4 TCRs spanned the protein, led by 160-218 and 743-854. Just six people given AZD1222 tested seropositive at baseline. Repertoires were obtained only post-peak T cell response. There were mostly white British donors and more females than males, and clonal diversity was possibly underestimated.

Germline CDR1 is MNHEY and CDR2 is SVGEGT. The CDR3 is 14 amino acids. V shed 2 bases and J shed 5 bases, with 12 bases lying between them. Only in-frame clones appear in the TCRdb table, and some are missing; sequencing was by immunoSEQ multiplex PCR. The data show 150,000 to 190,000 clones, around 85% seen once. This chain uses TRBV6-2 or TRBV6-3 with TRBJ1-1; D may be TRBD1 (6 bases). The sequenced sample was peripheral blood, obtained after recovery from COVID-19. This receptor was taken from an adult who had recovered from COVID-19. The CDR3 DNA sequence: TGTGCCAGCAGTTACCAGGGGAGAAGTACTGAAGCTTTCTTT. Its translation is CASSYQGRSTEAFF.